These T cell receptor beta chains were read from a single sample in a study of cytomegalovirus exposure and HLA in healthy donors. Libraries were prepared by immunoSEQ multiplex PCR; TCRdb keeps only in-frame clonotypes and omits some of them. The sample shows approximately 180,000 clones, about 80% of them seen only once. Input material: PBMCs. The receptors here all came from a man aged 18 to 29 in good health and CMV-seronegative. Each CDR3 is given without its conserved first and last residue. D genes are given only for firm matches.

v_gene	d_gene	j_gene	CDR3aa
TRBV6-1	NA	TRBJ1-1	ASRDTPGAF
TRBV6-1	NA	NA	ASSEDRDTYEQY
TRBV5-6	NA	TRBJ2-7	ASSLRQGSRYEQY
TRBV30	TRBD1	TRBJ1-5	AWSVGTDSNQPQH
TRBV5-6	NA	TRBJ1-1	ASSLQNTEAF
TRBV5-4	TRBD2	TRBJ2-2	ASSLASGNTGELF
TRBV5-5	TRBD2	TRBJ2-5	ASSPGLGVQETQY
TRBV6-1	NA	TRBJ1-5	ASRDFQPQH
TRBV4-1	TRBD1	TRBJ2-2	ASSQGQGFTGELF
TRBV7-3	TRBD2	TRBJ2-1	ASSLPGTSFGHMANEQF
TRBV6-6	TRBD1	TRBJ2-3	ASSYPRTGADTQY
TRBV9	NA	TRBJ2-3	ASSAPSSPDTQY